The rows below give T cell receptor beta chains drawn from one sample of a study of blood T cell repertoires in COVID-19. Sequenced by immunoSEQ multiplex PCR; TCRdb stores in-frame clones only, minus some. The table includes some 47,000 clones, under 90% detected once. The sequenced sample was peripheral blood. The receptors were gathered from a human donor in a cohort sampled during active COVID-19. CDR3s include the opening cysteine and the closing phenylalanine or tryptophan. A D gene is named only where the DNA matches it firmly. Some rows have no size entry. The others give once, few or many, or a class for an expanded clone.

d_gene	abundance	v_gene	j_gene	CDR3aa	CDR3nt
NA	once	TRBV27	TRBJ1-5	CASSFGGNQPQHF	TGTGCCAGCAGTTTCGGGGGGAATCAGCCCCAGCATTTT
NA	NA	TRBV3-1/TRBV3-2	TRBJ2-5	CASSQDIGGRETQYF	TGTGCCAGCAGCCAAGATATCGGGGGGCGGGAGACCCAGTACTTC
TRBD1	NA	TRBV7-2	TRBJ1-2	CASSPDRGGYGYTF	TGTGCCAGCAGCCCGGACAGGGGGGGCTATGGCTACACCTTC
TRBD1	NA	TRBV5-1	TRBJ2-2	CASSWDRWGSGELFF	TGCGCCAGCAGTTGGGACAGGTGGGGGTCCGGGGAGCTGTTTTTT
TRBD1	NA	TRBV5-1	TRBJ2-3	CASSLGQGVSDTQYF	TGCGCCAGCAGCTTAGGACAGGGGGTCTCAGATACGCAGTATTTT
TRBD2	NA	TRBV6-5	TRBJ2-1	CASSYGGGASYNEQFF	TGTGCCAGCAGTTACGGCGGGGGGGCTTCCTACAATGAGCAGTTCTTC
NA	NA	TRBV6-2/TRBV6-3	TRBJ2-3	CASSYGDIYTDTQYF	TGTGCCAGCAGTTACGGGGACATTTACACAGATACGCAGTATTTT
TRBD1	NA	TRBV28	TRBJ2-3	CASSGQGTDTQYF	TGTGCCAGCAGTGGACAGGGCACAGATACGCAGTATTTT
NA	once	TRBV3-1/TRBV3-2	TRBJ1-5	CASSVQVNQPQHF	TGTGCCAGCAGCGTACAGGTTAATCAGCCCCAGCATTTT
NA	NA	TRBV11-2	TRBJ1-1	CASSFGRGSTEAFF	TGTGCCAGCAGCTTTGGTAGGGGGAGCACTGAAGCTTTCTTT
NA	NA	TRBV7-8	TRBJ2-1	CASSSFGSYNEQFF	TGTGCCAGCAGCTCCTTCGGCTCCTACAATGAGCAGTTCTTC
TRBD1	NA	TRBV29-1	TRBJ1-2	CSVPGGRYGYTF	TGCAGCGTTCCAGGGGGACGCTATGGCTACACCTTC
TRBD2	NA	TRBV3-1/TRBV3-2	TRBJ2-7	CASSSGLAGLEQYF	TGTGCCAGCAGCTCGGGACTAGCGGGGTTGGAGCAGTACTTC
NA	few	TRBV19	TRBJ2-1	CASSIGWRGNNEQFF	TGTGCCAGTAGTATAGGTTGGCGGGGAAACAATGAGCAGTTCTTC
TRBD1	NA	TRBV5-1	TRBJ1-4	CASSLVGVNRDRGFLGEKLFF	TGCGCCAGCAGCTTGGTCGGGGTAAACCGGGACAGGGGGTTTTTAGGGGAAAAACTGTTTTTT
TRBD1	NA	TRBV3-1/TRBV3-2	TRBJ1-2	CASSQDLGDSSSIYGYTF	TGTGCCAGCAGCCAAGATCTTGGGGACAGCTCGTCCATCTATGGCTACACCTTC
NA	NA	TRBV7-7	TRBJ2-5	CASSLLRVYWETQYF	TGTGCCAGCAGCTTATTACGCGTCTATTGGGAGACCCAGTACTTC
NA	NA	TRBV3-1/TRBV3-2	TRBJ1-5	CASSQDLGSNQPQHF	TGTGCCAGCAGCCAAGATCTGGGCAGCAATCAGCCCCAGCATTTT
NA	few	TRBV4-1	TRBJ2-7	CASSQDIEHYEQYF	TGCGCCAGCAGCCAAGATATAGAGCACTACGAGCAGTACTTC
NA	NA	TRBV5-4	TRBJ2-5	CASSQPKGGETQYF	TGTGCCAGCAGCCAGCCGAAGGGGGGGGAGACCCAGTACTTC
NA	NA	TRBV4-3	TRBJ2-5	CASSQDAGSRETQYF	TGCGCCAGCAGCCAAGATGCGGGGAGCAGAGAGACCCAGTACTTC
NA	few	TRBV6-4	TRBJ1-1	CASSEQQNTEAFF	TGTGCCAGCAGTGAACAACAGAACACTGAAGCTTTCTTT
TRBD1	NA	TRBV11-2	TRBJ1-2	CASSPGQGGYGYTF	TGTGCCAGCAGCCCCGGACAGGGAGGGTATGGCTACACCTTC
NA	NA	TRBV5-1	TRBJ2-5	CASSLMSGGKGETQYF	TGCGCCAGCAGCTTGATGAGCGGAGGGAAGGGGGAGACCCAGTACTTC
NA	NA	TRBV12-3/TRBV12-4	TRBJ2-2	CASSTNGVGELFF	TGTGCCAGCAGTACGAACGGGGTCGGGGAGCTGTTTTTT
NA	NA	TRBV2	TRBJ2-2	CASKYTAGTGELFF	TGTGCCAGCAAGTACACCGCGGGCACCGGGGAGCTGTTTTTT
TRBD2	NA	TRBV6-2/TRBV6-3	TRBJ2-1	CASSNAGGPSNEQFF	TGTGCCAGCAGTAACGCGGGGGGCCCCTCTAATGAGCAGTTCTTC
TRBD2	NA	TRBV2	TRBJ2-3	CASSVPGLGGSTDTQYF	TGTGCCAGCAGCGTACCGGGACTAGGGGGAAGCACAGATACGCAGTATTTT
TRBD1	NA	TRBV29-1	TRBJ2-7	CSVAGGSYEQYF	TGCAGCGTTGCAGGGGGTTCCTACGAGCAGTACTTC
TRBD1	NA	TRBV5-6	TRBJ2-3	CASSPLIGPGQGRTDTQYF	TGTGCCAGCAGCCCCTTAATCGGCCCGGGACAGGGACGCACAGATACGCAGTATTTT
NA	NA	TRBV9	TRBJ2-3	CASSVGRGGNTDTQYF	TGTGCCAGCAGCGTAGGGAGAGGCGGAAACACAGATACGCAGTATTTT